Presented here are 18 T cell receptor beta chains from one specimen sequenced in a study of T cells in tuberculosis. TCRdb keeps only in-frame clones here, not all; method: immunoSEQ multiplex PCR. This sample has roughly 92,000 clones, with about nine tenths found just once. After thawing and overnight rest, PBMC were stained with GMM-loaded CD1B tetramer, viability dye and anti-CD3 for sorting. C32 glucose monomycolate from Rhodococcus equi was loaded onto the CD1B tetramers. Material: CD1b-GMM tetramer-negative cells sorted from PBMCs. These receptor sequences come from an adult woman with latent tuberculosis.

This clone turned up a few times. The chain has TRBV5-4 and TRBJ2-5; D remains ambiguous. The CDR3 runs 13 residues. Germline CDR1 is SGHNT and CDR2 is YYREEE (reference sequence). Trimming took 0 bases from V and 2 from J, leaving 5 bases between them. CDR3: CASSLVTQETQYF. CDR3 DNA: TGTGCCAGCAGCTTGGTAACACAAGAGACCCAGTACTTC.

This sequence joins TRBV5-1 and TRBJ2-5, with 8 bases fitting TRBD2. Trimming took 2 bases from V and 5 from J; bases not matched to a gene: 8. Looked up from germline, CDR1 is SGHRS and CDR2 is YFSETQ. This CDR3 contains 15 residues. CDR3 DNA sequence: TGCGCCAGCAGCTTATTACGGGGGGGCGGTGAGACCCAGTACTTC. Its translation: CASSLLRGGGETQYF. The whole variable domain, filled in from reference TRBV5-1 and TRBJ2-5, reads KAGVTQTPRYLIKTRGQQVTLSCSPISGHRSVSWYQQTPGQGLQFLFEYFSETQRNKGNFPGRFSGRQFSNSRSEMNVSTLELGDSALYLCASSLLRGGGETQYFGPGTRLLVL.

This chain links TRBV5-1 with TRBJ2-3, with 9 nucleotides matching TRBD2. The length of the CDR3 is 15 residues. In germline, CDR1 is SGHRS, CDR2 YFSETQ. J lost 6 bases, V lost 2 bases, and 7 bases had no gene match. The CDR3 DNA reads TGCGCCAGCAGCTTAGCGGGGGGCCGGGGGGATACGCAGTATTTT. This codes for CASSLAGGRGDTQYF.

The chain combines TRBV29-1 with TRBJ2-5; 11 bases align to TRBD2. Germline V gene lookup returns CDR1 SQVTM and CDR2 ANQGSEA. The J segment lost 1 base and the V segment lost 4 bases, leaving 5 bases of the junction unmatched. The CDR3 sequence is 15 residues long. CDR3: CSVGGLAGGQETQYF. CDR3 DNA: TGCAGCGTTGGAGGTCTAGCGGGGGGCCAAGAGACCCAGTACTTC. Complete variable domain (other parts from reference TRBV29-1 and TRBJ2-5): SAVISQKPSRDICQRGTSLTIQCQVDSQVTMMFWYRQQPGQSLTLIATANQGSEATYESGFVIDKFPISRPNLTFSTLTVSNMSPEDSSIYLCSVGGLAGGQETQYFGPGTRLLVL.

This clone has a single count. This rearrangement joins TRBV6-1 to TRBJ1-3; the D is unclear. V lost 3 bases and J 0 bases, leaving 9 bases between the germline ends. This CDR3 spans 15 amino acids. Germline V lookup: CDR1 MNHNS, CDR2 SASEGT. The CDR3 spells CASSDNSFSGNTIYF. The DNA of the CDR3 is TGTGCCAGCAGTGACAACAGCTTCTCTGGAAACACCATATATTTT.

This chain links TRBV6-4 with TRBJ2-1; D is unresolved. Germline CDR1 reads MRHNA; CDR2 reads SNTAGT. V was shortened by 6 bases and J by 4 bases, with 10 bases between the two germline ends. This CDR3 contains 13 residues. CDR3 sequence (DNA): TGTGCCAGCAGCGACGGCTTATACAATGAGCAGTTCTTC. This sequence encodes CASSDGLYNEQFF.

The chain has TRBV6-5 and TRBJ1-1, with TRBD1 matching over 8 bases. This CDR3 region has 14 residues. V gave up 4 bases and J gave up 3 bases; unmatched junction bases: 4. The germline V gene encodes CDR1 MNHEY and CDR2 SVGAGI. The CDR3 spells CASSSGQGHTEAFF. For the CDR3, the DNA is TGTGCCAGCAGTTCAGGACAGGGCCACACTGAAGCTTTCTTT.

This clone has more than one count but fewer than ten. V is TRBV6-6 and J is TRBJ2-7, with D maybe TRBD1 (6 bases). Between the trimmed V and J ends, which lost 6 bases and 0 bases, there was a span of 18 bases. The CDR3 spans 16 residues. Germline lookup yields CDR1 MNHNY and CDR2 SVGAGI (reference sequence). The CDR3 is CASSSPLTGYSYEQYF. CDR3 nucleotides: TGTGCCAGCAGCTCACCCTTGACAGGATACTCCTACGAGCAGTACTTC.

CDR3 bases: TGTGCCAGCAGCAAAGAAGGGGGCGGCAGGGAGAACTATGGCTACACCTTC. Translation gives CASSKEGGGRENYGYTF. The chain joins TRBV21-1 to TRBJ1-2; the listed D gene, TRBD1, was not tested against the DNA. TRBV21-1 is a pseudogene locus. CDR3 size: 17 residues.

The rearrangement joins TRBV27 to TRBJ1-2, with a weak D call TRBD1 (6 bases). V lost 5 bases to trimming and J lost 7 bases, with 14 bases between them. Germline V CDR1 and CDR2: MNHEY, SMNVEV (reference sequence). The CDR3 extends over 13 amino acids. The CDR3: CASSPDSYRGYTF. The CDR3 nucleotides are TGTGCCAGCAGTCCGGACAGTTATCGTGGCTACACCTTC.

The gene calls are TRBV29-1 and TRBJ1-2; D perhaps matches TRBD1 (5 bases). The V and J ends lost 4 bases and 3 bases respectively, with 12 bases between them. The CDR3 covers 13 residues. The germline V gene encodes CDR1 SQVTM and CDR2 ANQGSEA. As DNA, the CDR3 is TGCAGCGTTGGACGGGGAGGGGACTATGGCTACACCTTC. Translation gives CSVGRGGDYGYTF.

The chain carries TRBV5-6 and TRBJ2-5; the D gene is possibly TRBD2 (6 bases). V lost 3 bases, J lost 3 bases, and 12 bases lay in between. The CDR3 runs 14 residues. CDR1 is SGHDT and CDR2 is YYEEEE in the germline V gene. In DNA form, the CDR3 reads TGTGCCAGCAGCTCCGGACTACTGAAAGAGACCCAGTACTTC. This translates into CASSSGLLKETQYF.

The chain joins TRBV5-1 to TRBJ2-5; 12 bases line up with TRBD1. The DNA end is a closer match to TRBJ2-7, so the J assignment may be wrong. The CDR3 spans 14 residues. Germline V CDR1 and CDR2: SGHRS, YFSETQ. CDR3 sequence (DNA): TGCGCCAGCAGCCATGGGACAGGGGGCGGCGAGCAGTACTTC. It is translated as CASSHGTGGGEQYF.

The chain combines TRBV7-2 with TRBJ2-7, with a weak D call TRBD1 (5 bases). Trimming pared 1 base from V and 2 bases from J, leaving 12 bases between. The CDR3 has 15 amino acids. CDR1 and CDR2 (germline): SGHTA, FQGNSA. The DNA of the CDR3 is TGTGCCAGCAGCTTAGGTAGGGGCGGAGCCTACGAGCAGTACTTC. Protein sequence: CASSLGRGGAYEQYF.

V gene TRBV5-4 combines with J gene TRBJ2-1; 7 positions agree with TRBD2. Trimming cost V 0 bases and J 2 bases; bases outside gene matches: 8. CDR1 and CDR2 (germline): SGHNT, YYREEE (reference sequence). The CDR3 is made up of 17 amino acids. The CDR3 region is CASSLGPGRGAYNEQFF. The CDR3 nucleotides read TGTGCCAGCAGCTTGGGCCCGGGGAGGGGAGCCTACAATGAGCAGTTCTTC.

This clone is a singleton in its sample. CDR3 sequence (DNA): TGTGCCAGCAGTGCAGGGGGCCGTGGAACTGAAGCTTTCTTT. This codes for CASSAGGRGTEAFF. The genes are TRBV6-4 and TRBJ1-1; TRBD1 matches 8 bases. Per germline, CDR1 MRHNA and CDR2 SNTAGT. This CDR3 has 14 residues. V lost 4 bases and J lost 5; bases outside the gene matches: 6.

The chain has TRBV11-2 and TRBJ1-6; TRBD1 agrees at 10 bases. With 5 bases clipped from V and 13 bases from J, the junction kept 11 bases outside the gene matches. The CDR3 consists of 15 residues. The germline gives CDR1 SGHAT, CDR2 FQNNGV. This chain's CDR3 is CASSPSPGQGIPLHF. Here the CDR3 DNA reads TGTGCCAGCAGCCCCTCTCCGGGACAGGGGATCCCCCTCCACTTT.

The gene calls are TRBV5-4 and TRBJ1-1; no clear D gene. Germline V gives CDR1 SGHNT, CDR2 YYREEE (reference sequence). The germline V and J ends were trimmed by 5 bases and 2 bases, with 13 bases remaining between them. The CDR3 has 14 amino acids. In DNA, the CDR3 is TGTGCCAGCAGGTTGCCGGGTTACAACACTGAAGCTTTCTTT. This sequence encodes CASRLPGYNTEAFF.